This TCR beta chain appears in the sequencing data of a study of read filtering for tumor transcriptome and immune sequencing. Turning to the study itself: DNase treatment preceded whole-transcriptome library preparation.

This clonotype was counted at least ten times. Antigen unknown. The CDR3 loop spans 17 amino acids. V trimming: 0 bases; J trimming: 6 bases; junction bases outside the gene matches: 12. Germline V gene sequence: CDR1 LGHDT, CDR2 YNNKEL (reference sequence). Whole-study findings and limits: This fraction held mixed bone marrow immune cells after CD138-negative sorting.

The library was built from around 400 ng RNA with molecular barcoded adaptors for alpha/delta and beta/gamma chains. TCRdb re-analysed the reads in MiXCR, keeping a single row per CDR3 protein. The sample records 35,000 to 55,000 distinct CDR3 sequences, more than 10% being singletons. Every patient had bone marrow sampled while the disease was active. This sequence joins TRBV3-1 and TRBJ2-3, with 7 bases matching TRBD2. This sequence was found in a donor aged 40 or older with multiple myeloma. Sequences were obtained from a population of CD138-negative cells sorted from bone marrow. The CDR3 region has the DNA TGTGCCAGCAGCCAAGATGTTCCGGGACTACCTTCCGATACGCAGTATTTT. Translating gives CASSQDVPGLPSDTQYF.